This T cell receptor (beta chain) was retrieved from a study of cytomegalovirus exposure and HLA in healthy donors. Study overall: The roughly 110 validation repertoires matched the roughly 650 first-cohort repertoires in platform, a later analysis reported.

The study's findings and limits: Researchers counted around 160 TCR beta chains as cytomegalovirus-associated.

TCRdb keeps only in-frame clones here, not all; method: immunoSEQ multiplex PCR. The sample has about 120,000 clones; approximately 91% are singletons. Details on this clone: Antigen specificity is unknown.

Germline CDR1 reads MNHEY; CDR2 reads SMNVEV (reference sequence). Trimming took 1 base from V and 0 from J, leaving 19 bases between them. This CDR3 is built from 19 residues. The sample consisted of PBMCs. The source of this sequence is a man between 18 and 35 years old in good health and CMV-seropositive. V is TRBV27 and J is TRBJ1-5, with D possibly matching TRBD1 (6 bases). The CDR3 DNA reads as TGTGCCAGCAGTTTATATGGAACAGGGAACTTTTATAGCAATCAGCCCCAGCATTTT. It translates to CASSLYGTGNFYSNQPQHF.